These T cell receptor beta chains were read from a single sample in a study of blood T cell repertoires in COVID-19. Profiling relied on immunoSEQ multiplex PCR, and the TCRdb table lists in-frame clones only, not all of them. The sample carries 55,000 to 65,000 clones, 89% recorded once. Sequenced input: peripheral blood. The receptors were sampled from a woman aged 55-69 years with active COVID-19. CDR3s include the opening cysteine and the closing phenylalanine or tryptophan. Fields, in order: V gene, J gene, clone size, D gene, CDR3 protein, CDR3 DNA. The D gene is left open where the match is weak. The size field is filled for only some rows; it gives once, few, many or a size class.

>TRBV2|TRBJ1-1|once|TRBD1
CASHRDSEAFF
TGTGCCAGCCACCGGGACAGCGAAGCTTTCTTT
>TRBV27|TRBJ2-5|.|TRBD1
CASSAPGQTQETQYF
TGTGCCAGCAGTGCCCCGGGACAGACCCAAGAGACCCAGTACTTC
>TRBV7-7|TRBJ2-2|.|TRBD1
CASSLGTGSTGELFF
TGTGCTAGCAGCCTCGGGACAGGGAGCACCGGGGAGCTGTTTTTT
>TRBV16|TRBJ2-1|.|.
CASSRGRGQIYNEQFF
TGTGCCAGCAGTCGCGGACGTGGACAGATTTACAATGAGCAGTTCTTC
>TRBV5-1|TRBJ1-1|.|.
CASSLRFPTEGNEGEAFF
TGCGCCAGCAGCTTGAGGTTCCCGACCGAGGGCAACGAGGGTGAAGCTTTCTTT
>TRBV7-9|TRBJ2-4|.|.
CASSFGQTEKYF
TGTGCCAGCAGCTTCGGTCAGACTGAGAAGTACTTC
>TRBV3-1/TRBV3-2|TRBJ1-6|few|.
CASRERGGGNSPLHF
TGTGCCAGCAGGGAGAGGGGGGGAGGTAATTCACCCCTCCACTTT
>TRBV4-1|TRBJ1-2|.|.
CASSQPRGGTEAYGYTF
TGCGCCAGCAGCCAACCCCGGGGGGGGACGGAGGCCTATGGCTACACCTTC
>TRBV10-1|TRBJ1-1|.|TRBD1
CASSGQGAAEAFF
TGCGCCAGCAGTGGACAGGGGGCGGCTGAAGCTTTCTTT
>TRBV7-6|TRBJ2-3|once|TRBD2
CASSLGTSGGTDTQYF
TGTGCCAGCAGCTTAGGGACTAGCGGGGGGACAGATACGCAGTATTTT
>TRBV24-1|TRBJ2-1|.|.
CATSGGEGRGGNEQFF
TGTGCCACCAGCGGAGGGGAAGGTCGAGGCGGGAATGAGCAGTTCTTC
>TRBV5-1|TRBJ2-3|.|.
CASSSDRSTQYF
TGCGCCAGCAGCTCAGACCGGAGCACGCAGTATTTT
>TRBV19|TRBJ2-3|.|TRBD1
CASSAPLRSGTASTDTQYF
TGTGCCAGTAGTGCCCCCCTTAGATCCGGGACAGCTAGCACAGATACGCAGTATTTT
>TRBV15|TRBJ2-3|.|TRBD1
CATSSLISWTGSSTDTQYF
TGTGCCACCAGCAGTTTGATCAGCTGGACAGGGTCTAGCACAGATACGCAGTATTTT
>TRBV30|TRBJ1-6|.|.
CAWTERVIYNSPLHF
TGTGCCTGGACTGAGAGGGTCATCTATAATTCACCCCTCCACTTT
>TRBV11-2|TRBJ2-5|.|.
CASSLSRETQYF
TGTGCCAGCAGCCTTTCACGGGAGACCCAGTACTTC
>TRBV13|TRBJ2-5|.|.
CASSLRETQYF
TGTGCCAGCAGCCTGCGGGAGACCCAGTACTTC
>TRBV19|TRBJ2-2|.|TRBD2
CASSTTSGGYTGELFF
TGTGCCAGTAGCACGACTAGCGGGGGTTACACCGGGGAGCTGTTTTTT
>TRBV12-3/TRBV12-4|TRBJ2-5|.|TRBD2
CASSRGGTSAQYF
TGTGCCAGCAGTCGGGGAGGGACCTCGGCCCAGTACTTC
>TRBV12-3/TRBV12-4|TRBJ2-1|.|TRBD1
CASISRGTGEQFF
TGTGCCAGCATCTCGAGGGGGACAGGGGAGCAGTTCTTC
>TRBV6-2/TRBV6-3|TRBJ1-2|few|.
CASSYSGAYGYTF
TGTGCCAGCAGTTATAGCGGGGCTTATGGCTACACCTTC
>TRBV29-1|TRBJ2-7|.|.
CSVAVGPYEQYF
TGCAGCGTTGCGGTGGGCCCCTACGAGCAGTACTTC
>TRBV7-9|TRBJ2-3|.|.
CASSLGGAGTDTQYF
TGTGCCAGCAGCTTAGGCGGGGCGGGCACAGATACGCAGTATTTT
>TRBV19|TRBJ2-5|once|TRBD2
CASSTREGSPSETQYF
TGTGCCAGTAGTACCAGGGAGGGGTCCCCGTCCGAGACCCAGTACTTC
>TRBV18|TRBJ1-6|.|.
CASSPTPLHF
TGTGCCAGCTCACCCACTCCCCTCCACTTT
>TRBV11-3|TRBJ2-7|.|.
CASSPDPAREQYF
TGTGCCAGCAGCCCAGACCCAGCGAGGGAGCAGTACTTC
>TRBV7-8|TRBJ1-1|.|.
CASSFGYRNTEAFF
TGTGCCAGCAGCTTTGGTTATAGGAACACTGAAGCTTTCTTT